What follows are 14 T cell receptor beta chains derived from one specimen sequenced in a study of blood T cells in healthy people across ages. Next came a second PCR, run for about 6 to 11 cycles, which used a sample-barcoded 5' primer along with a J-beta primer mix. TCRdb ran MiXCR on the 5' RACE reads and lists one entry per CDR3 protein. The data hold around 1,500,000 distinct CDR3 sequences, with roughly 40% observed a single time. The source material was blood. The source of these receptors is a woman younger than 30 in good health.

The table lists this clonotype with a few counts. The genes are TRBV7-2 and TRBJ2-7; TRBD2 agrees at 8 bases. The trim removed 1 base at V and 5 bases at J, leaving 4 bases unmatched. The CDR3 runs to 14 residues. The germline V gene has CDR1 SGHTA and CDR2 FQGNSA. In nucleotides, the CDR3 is TGTGCCAGCAGCTTAGGTCGGGGGGGGAACGAGCAGTACTTC. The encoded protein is CASSLGRGGNEQYF.

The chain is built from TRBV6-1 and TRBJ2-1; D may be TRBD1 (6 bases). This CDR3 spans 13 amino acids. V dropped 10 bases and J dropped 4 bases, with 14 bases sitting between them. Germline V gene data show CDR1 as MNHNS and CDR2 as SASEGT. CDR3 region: CATHRDQYNEQFF. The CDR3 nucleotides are TGTGCCACTCACAGGGACCAATACAATGAGCAGTTCTTC.

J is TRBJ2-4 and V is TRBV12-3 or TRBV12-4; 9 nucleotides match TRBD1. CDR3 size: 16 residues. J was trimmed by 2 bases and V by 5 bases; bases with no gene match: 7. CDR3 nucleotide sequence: TGTGCCAGCAGTGTCACAGGGGGCCGATCCAAAAACATTCAGTACTTC. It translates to CASSVTGGRSKNIQYF.

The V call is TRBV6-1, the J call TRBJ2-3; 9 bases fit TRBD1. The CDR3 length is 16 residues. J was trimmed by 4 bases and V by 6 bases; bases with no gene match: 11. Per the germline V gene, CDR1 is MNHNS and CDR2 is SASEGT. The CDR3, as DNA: TGTGCCAGCAGCAGAACGCCGGGACAGGGCCCAGATACGCAGTATTTT. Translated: CASSRTPGQGPDTQYF.

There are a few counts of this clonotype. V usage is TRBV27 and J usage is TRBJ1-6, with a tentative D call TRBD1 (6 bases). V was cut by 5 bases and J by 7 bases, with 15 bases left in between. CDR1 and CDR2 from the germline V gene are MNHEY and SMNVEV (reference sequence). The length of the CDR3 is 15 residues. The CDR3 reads CASSGDTRSNSPLHF. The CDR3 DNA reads TGTGCCAGCAGTGGGGACACCCGCTCCAATTCACCCCTCCACTTT.

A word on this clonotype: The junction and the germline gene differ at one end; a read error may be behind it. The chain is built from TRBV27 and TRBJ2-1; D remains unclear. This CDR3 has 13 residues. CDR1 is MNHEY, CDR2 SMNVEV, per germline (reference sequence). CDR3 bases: TGTGCCAGCAGCTTATCCCGAAACAATGAGCAGTTCTTC. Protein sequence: CASSLSRNNEQFF.

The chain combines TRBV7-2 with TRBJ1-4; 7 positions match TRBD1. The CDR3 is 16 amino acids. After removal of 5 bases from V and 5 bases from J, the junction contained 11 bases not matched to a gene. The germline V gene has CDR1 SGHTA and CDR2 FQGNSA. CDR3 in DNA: TGTGCCAGCAGCCCCCAGGGGGGACAGAAGAATGAAAAACTGTTTTTT. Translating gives CASSPQGGQKNEKLFF.

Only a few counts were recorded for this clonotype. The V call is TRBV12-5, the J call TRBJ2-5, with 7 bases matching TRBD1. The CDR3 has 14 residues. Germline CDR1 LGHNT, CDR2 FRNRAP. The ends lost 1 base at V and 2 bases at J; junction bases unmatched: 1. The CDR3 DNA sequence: TGTGCTAGTGGTTTGGGGACAGGACAAGAGACCCAGTACTTC. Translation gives CASGLGTGQETQYF.

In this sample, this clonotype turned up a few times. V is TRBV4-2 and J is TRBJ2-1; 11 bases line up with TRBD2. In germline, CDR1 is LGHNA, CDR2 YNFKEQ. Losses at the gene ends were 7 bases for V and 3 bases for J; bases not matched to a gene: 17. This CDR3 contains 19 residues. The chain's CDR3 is CASIRFLLAGGPVYNEQFF. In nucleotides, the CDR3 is TGTGCCAGCATCAGATTCCTGTTAGCGGGAGGGCCAGTCTACAATGAGCAGTTCTTC.

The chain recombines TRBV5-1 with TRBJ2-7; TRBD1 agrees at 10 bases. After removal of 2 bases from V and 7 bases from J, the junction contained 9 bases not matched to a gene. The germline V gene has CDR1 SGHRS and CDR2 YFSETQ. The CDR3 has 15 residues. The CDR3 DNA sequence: TGCGCCAGCAGCTTTCTGGGACAGGGGAACAATGAGCAGTACTTC. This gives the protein CASSFLGQGNNEQYF.

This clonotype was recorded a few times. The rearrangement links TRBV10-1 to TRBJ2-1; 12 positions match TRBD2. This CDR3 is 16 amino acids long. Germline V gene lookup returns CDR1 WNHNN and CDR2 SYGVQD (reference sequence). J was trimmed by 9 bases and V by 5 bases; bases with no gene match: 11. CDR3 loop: CASSRLAGGASSEQFF. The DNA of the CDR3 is TGCGCCAGCAGTCGGCTAGCGGGGGGGGCCTCCAGTGAGCAGTTCTTC.

The CDR3 is CASSQEGISGFYEQYF. CDR3 nucleotide sequence: TGCGCCAGCAGCCAAGAGGGAATTAGCGGGTTCTACGAGCAGTACTTC. This chain uses TRBV4-1 with TRBJ2-7; 7 positions agree with TRBD2. The ends lost 0 bases at V and 3 bases at J; junction bases unmatched: 8. Germline V CDR1 and CDR2: MGHRA, YSYEKL. The CDR3 runs to 16 residues.

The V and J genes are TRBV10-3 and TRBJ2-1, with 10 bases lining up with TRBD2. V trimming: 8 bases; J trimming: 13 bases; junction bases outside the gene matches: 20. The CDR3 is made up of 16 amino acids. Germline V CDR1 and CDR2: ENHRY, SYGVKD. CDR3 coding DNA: TGTGCCATCTCCCCCTCGGGACTAGCGTCGGGAGAGACCCAGTTCTTC. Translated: CAISPSGLASGETQFF.

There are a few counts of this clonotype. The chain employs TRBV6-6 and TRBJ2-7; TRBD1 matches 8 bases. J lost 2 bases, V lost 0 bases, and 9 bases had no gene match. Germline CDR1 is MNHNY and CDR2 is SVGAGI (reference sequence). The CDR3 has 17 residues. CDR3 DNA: TGTGCCAGCAGTTACTCCCACCCGACAGGGGTAACCTACGAGCAGTACTTC. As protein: CASSYSHPTGVTYEQYF.